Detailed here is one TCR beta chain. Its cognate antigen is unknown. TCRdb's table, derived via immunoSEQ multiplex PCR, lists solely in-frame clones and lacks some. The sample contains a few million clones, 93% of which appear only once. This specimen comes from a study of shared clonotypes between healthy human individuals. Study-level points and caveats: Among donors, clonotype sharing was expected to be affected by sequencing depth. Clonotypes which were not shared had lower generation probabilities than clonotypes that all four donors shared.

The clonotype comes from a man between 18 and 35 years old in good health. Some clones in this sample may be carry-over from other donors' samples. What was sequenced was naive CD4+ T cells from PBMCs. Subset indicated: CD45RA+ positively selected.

In DNA form, the CDR3 reads TGTGCCAGTAGTAGCCTAGCGGGACCATTCAATGAGCAGTTCTTC. Translating it yields CASSSLAGPFNEQFF. V and J are TRBV19 and TRBJ2-1, with TRBD2 identical over 9 bases. The germline CDR1 and CDR2 sequences are LNHDA and SQIVND (reference sequence). V trimming: 4 bases; J trimming: 6 bases; junction bases outside the gene matches: 7. The CDR3 loop spans 15 amino acids.